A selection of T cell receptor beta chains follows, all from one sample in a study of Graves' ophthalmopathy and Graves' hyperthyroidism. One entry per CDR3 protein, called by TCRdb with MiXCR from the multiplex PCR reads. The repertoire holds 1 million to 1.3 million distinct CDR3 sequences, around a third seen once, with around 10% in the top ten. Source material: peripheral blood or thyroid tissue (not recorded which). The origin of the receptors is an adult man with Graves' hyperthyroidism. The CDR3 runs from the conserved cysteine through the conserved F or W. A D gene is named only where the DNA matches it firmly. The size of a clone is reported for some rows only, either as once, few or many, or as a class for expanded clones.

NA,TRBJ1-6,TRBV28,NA,CASRSPSYNSPLHF,TGTGCCAGCAGATCCCCCTCCTATAATTCACCCCTCCACTTT
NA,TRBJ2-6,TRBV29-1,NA,CSSPDDSGANVLTF,TGCAGCAGTCCCGACGACTCTGGGGCCAACGTCCTGACTTTC
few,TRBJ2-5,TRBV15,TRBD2,CATSRDSGSGEAQYF,TGTGCCACCAGCAGAGACAGCGGGAGTGGGGAGGCCCAGTACTTC
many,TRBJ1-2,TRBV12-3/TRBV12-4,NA,CASSSRMDGGYTF,TGTGCCAGCAGTTCTCGGATGGATGGAGGCTACACCTTC
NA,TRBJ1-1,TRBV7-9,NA,CASSTRFLGKSF,TGTGCCAGCAGCACCCGATTTCTGGGGAAGTCGTTT
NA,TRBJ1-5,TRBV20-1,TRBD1,CSARLRTGLVVDQPQHF,TGCAGTGCTAGACTTAGGACAGGGCTCGTAGTAGATCAGCCCCAGCATTTT
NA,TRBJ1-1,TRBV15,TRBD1,CATSKGQGMRTEAFF,TGTGCCACCAGCAAGGGACAGGGGATGAGGACTGAAGCTTTCTTT
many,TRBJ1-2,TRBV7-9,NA,CASSPQSQGTGYTF,TGTGCCAGCAGCCCACAATCACAGGGTACTGGCTACACCTTC
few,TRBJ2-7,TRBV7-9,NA,CASSPSMDSYYEQYF,TGTGCCAGCAGCCCATCGATGGACAGCTACTACGAGCAGTACTTC
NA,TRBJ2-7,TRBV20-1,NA,CSATERGGTYEQYF,TGCAGTGCTACCGAGAGGGGAGGCACCTACGAGCAGTACTTC
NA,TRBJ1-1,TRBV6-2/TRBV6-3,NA,CASSTKQGDAEAFF,TGTGCCAGCAGTACCAAACAGGGAGACGCTGAAGCTTTCTTT
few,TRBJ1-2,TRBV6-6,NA,CASSYSLTTNYGYTF,TGTGCCAGCAGTTACTCCCTTACAACTAACTATGGCTACACCTTC
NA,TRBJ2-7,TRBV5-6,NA,CASSLVYDTDYEEQYF,TGTGCCAGCAGCTTGGTCTATGATACAGATTACGAGGAGCAGTACTTC
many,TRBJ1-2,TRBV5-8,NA,CASSLVPGDLLGTF,TGTGCCAGCAGCTTGGTCCCAGGGGACCTCCTGGGCACCTTC
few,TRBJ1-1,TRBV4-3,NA,CASSQELTMNTEAFF,TGCGCCAGCAGCCAAGAACTGACCATGAACACTGAAGCTTTCTTT
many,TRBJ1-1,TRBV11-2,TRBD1,CASSLRAGGNTEAFF,TGTGCCAGCAGCTTGAGAGCAGGGGGCAACACTGAAGCTTTCTTT
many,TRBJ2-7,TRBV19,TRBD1,CASSIGGTGTREQYF,TGTGCCAGTAGTATTGGGGGGACAGGAACGCGGGAGCAGTACTTC
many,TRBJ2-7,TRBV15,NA,CATSRDAAYEQYF,TGTGCCACCAGCAGAGATGCGGCTTACGAGCAGTACTTC
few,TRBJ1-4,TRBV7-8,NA,CASSSETREKLFF,TGTGCCAGCAGCTCTGAGACTAGGGAAAAACTGTTTTTT
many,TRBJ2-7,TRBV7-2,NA,CASSKEAGAEYEQYF,TGTGCCAGCAGCAAGGAGGCAGGGGCTGAATACGAGCAGTACTTC
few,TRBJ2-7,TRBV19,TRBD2,CASGRRTSGSTRELEQYF,TGTGCCAGTGGCAGGCGGACTAGCGGGTCCACCCGGGAGCTCGAGCAGTACTTC
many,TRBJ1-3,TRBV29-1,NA,CSARYFNSGNTIYF,TGCAGCGCACGATACTTTAACTCTGGAAACACCATATATTTT
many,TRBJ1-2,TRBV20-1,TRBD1,CSASAAPGQGLANYGYTF,TGCAGTGCTAGCGCTGCTCCGGGACAGGGCCTAGCTAACTATGGCTACACCTTC
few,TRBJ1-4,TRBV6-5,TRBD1,CASSMDRGSGTNEKLFF,TGTGCCAGCAGCATGGACAGGGGAAGCGGAACTAATGAAAAACTGTTTTTT
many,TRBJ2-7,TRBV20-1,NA,CSARGAAPTSYEQYF,TGCAGTGCTAGGGGGGCGGCACCCACCTCCTACGAGCAGTACTTC
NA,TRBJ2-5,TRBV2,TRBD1,CASSEAGTGLGETQYF,TGTGCCAGCAGTGAAGCAGGGACAGGGCTCGGGGAGACCCAGTACTTC
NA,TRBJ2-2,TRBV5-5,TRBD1,CASSLGRTGITGELFF,TGTGCCAGCAGCTTAGGAAGGACAGGCATCACCGGGGAGCTGTTTTTT
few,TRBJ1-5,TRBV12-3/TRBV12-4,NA,CASSLRGFQPQHF,TGTGCCAGCAGTTTAAGGGGGTTCCAGCCCCAGCATTTT
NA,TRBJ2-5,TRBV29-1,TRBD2,CSVATSGRALETQYF,TGCAGCGTGGCGACTAGCGGGAGGGCCCTTGAGACCCAGTACTTC
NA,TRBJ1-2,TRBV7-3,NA,CASSLYAGGDSGGYTF,TGTGCCAGCAGCTTATACGCGGGAGGGGATAGTGGTGGCTACACCTTC
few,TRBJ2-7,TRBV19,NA,CASSIAGTPFSYEQYF,TGTGCCAGTAGTATCGCCGGGACACCTTTTTCCTACGAGCAGTACTTC
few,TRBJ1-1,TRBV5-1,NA,CASSPRGAGRNTEAFF,TGCGCCAGCAGCCCCCGAGGGGCTGGTCGGAACACTGAAGCTTTCTTT
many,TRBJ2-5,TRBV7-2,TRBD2,CASSWEGTSGETQYF,TGTGCCAGCAGCTGGGAGGGGACTAGCGGAGAGACCCAGTACTTC
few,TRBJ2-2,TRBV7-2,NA,CASSQRGASNTGELFF,TGTGCCAGCAGTCAAAGGGGGGCATCGAACACCGGGGAGCTGTTTTTT
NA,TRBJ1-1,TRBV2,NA,CASEPNREITEAFF,TGTGCCAGCGAACCTAACAGGGAGATAACTGAAGCTTTCTTT
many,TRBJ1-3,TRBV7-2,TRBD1,CASSLGQGTGNTIYF,TGTGCCAGCAGCTTGGGACAGGGTACAGGAAACACCATATATTTT
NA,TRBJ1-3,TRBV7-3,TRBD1,CASSRTGFSGNTIYF,TGCGCCAGCAGCCGGACAGGGTTCTCTGGAAACACCATATATTTT
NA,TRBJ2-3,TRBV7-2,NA,CASRLTVGSTDTQYF,TGTGCCAGCAGGTTAACGGTGGGAAGCACAGATACGCAGTATTTT
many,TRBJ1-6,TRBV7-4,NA,CASSPKSKVRNNSPLHF,TGTGCCAGCAGCCCCAAGTCCAAGGTTCGAAATAATTCACCCCTCCACTTT
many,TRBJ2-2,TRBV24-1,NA,CATSDLPASLGTGELFF,TGTGCCACCAGTGATTTGCCGGCTAGCCTTGGGACCGGGGAGCTGTTTTTT